The T cell receptor (beta chain) under discussion was sequenced for a study of immune cell composition in non-small cell lung cancer. Study-wide background: Lung adenocarcinoma or squamous carcinoma made up most tumours.

Study-wide results and caveats: In adenocarcinoma, maximal tumour-associated clone frequency tracked TIL tumour reactivity.

V lost 0 bases and J lost 1; bases outside the gene matches: 12. The CDR3 runs to 20 residues. Germline V CDR1 and CDR2: MGHRA, YSYEKL. Here immunoSEQ multiplex PCR was the method, and the copy in TCRdb shows in-frame clones only, minus some. The sample holds about 7,000 clones; 75% to 80% are singletons and the top ten take 13% to 15%. About this clone itself: Its matching antigen is unknown.

Sequencing was done on a sample of lung tumor tissue. The sequence came from a human donor with non-small cell lung cancer. The genes are TRBV4-1 and TRBJ2-4; 10 positions agree with TRBD2. Written as DNA, the CDR3 is TGCGCCAGCAGCCAAGAAAATATGAGCGGGAGGGCCGGGGCCAAAAACATTCAGTACTTC. Translated: CASSQENMSGRAGAKNIQYF.